The sequence of this TCR beta chain was determined in a study of cytomegalovirus exposure and HLA in healthy donors. The PCR had 60 Vbeta and 13 Jbeta primers. Profiled with immunoSEQ multiplex PCR; TCRdb holds only in-frame clones, not every one. Of approximately 82,000 clones detected, around 9.1% appear once; the ten largest clones hold over 20%. CDR1 and CDR2 from the germline V gene are MDHEN and SYDVKM. CDR3 length equals 16 residues. Losses at the gene ends were 5 bases for V and 1 base for J; bases not matched to a gene: 8. All donors participated as healthy donors of bone marrow. Material: PBMCs. The sequence derives from a man between 60 and 75 years old in good health and CMV-seropositive. The chain combines TRBV28 with TRBJ2-3; 8 nucleotides agree with TRBD2. CDR3 region: CASSTGAGGRTDTQYF. For the CDR3, the DNA is TGTGCCAGCAGTACGGGTGCGGGAGGACGCACAGATACGCAGTATTTT.